Each of the 23 T cell receptor beta chains below was sequenced from the same sample in a study of T cell responses to AZD1222 COVID-19 vaccine (dated by TCRdb to about 2021). Libraries were made using the immunoSEQ multiplex PCR assay. The source is immuneACCESS, and TCRdb retained only in-frame sequences with V and J called. Part of the clones is not carried over; for the studies checked, unresolved V genes explain less than half of this, and the remainder is unexplained. The sample yields about 130,000 clones; 92% were counted once. In total, the top ten clones hold under 2% of the sample. The time point label, as the study defines it: baseline before first vaccination. Sample: peripheral blood, taken on day 0 of AZD1222 vaccination. The receptors here all came from an adult in good health.

The V gene is TRBV7-2, the J gene TRBJ2-7; D possibly uses TRBD1 or TRBD2 (5 bases each). CDR1 and CDR2 from the germline V gene are SGHTA and FQGNSA. The length of the CDR3 is 15 residues. V dropped 1 base and J dropped 6 bases, with 16 bases sitting between them. The CDR3 DNA sequence: TGTGCCAGCAGCTTAGATCCGGGGCCAGCTCGCGAGCAGTACTTC. Protein: CASSLDPGPAREQYF.

The rearrangement links TRBV12-3 or TRBV12-4 to TRBJ1-2, with a weak D call TRBD1 (6 bases). This CDR3 is 13 amino acids long. Trimming shortened V by 1 base and J by 7 bases, and 10 bases separated the two germline ends. CDR3 bases: TGTGCCAGCAGTTTAGGGGGGGCTGGTGGCTACACCTTC. Its translation: CASSLGGAGGYTF.

V gene TRBV9 combines with J gene TRBJ2-3; D may be TRBD2 (7 bases). Trimming shortened V by 1 base and J by 4 bases, and 13 bases separated the two germline ends. The CDR3 sequence is 15 residues long. Germline V gene sequence: CDR1 SGDLS, CDR2 YYNGEE. CDR3 coding DNA: TGTGCCAGCAGCGTATGGAGGGGGGGCTCAGATACGCAGTATTTT. The encoded protein is CASSVWRGGSDTQYF.

This chain joins TRBV5-4 and TRBJ1-1; D unclear. The CDR3 runs to 14 residues. Germline values: CDR1 SGHNT, CDR2 YYREEE (reference sequence). Trimming cost V 4 bases and J 4 bases, with 14 bases left between them. The CDR3 region is CASSLDVGSTEAFF. CDR3 coding DNA: TGTGCCAGCAGCCTGGATGTAGGCAGCACTGAAGCTTTCTTT.

V is TRBV7-9 and J is TRBJ1-2; D not resolved. The CDR3 is 12 amino acids. The V gene lost 5 bases and the J gene lost 8 bases, with 12 bases spanning the gap. The germline gives CDR1 SEHNR, CDR2 FQNEAQ (reference sequence). The CDR3: CASSLDKLGYTF. CDR3 DNA: TGTGCCAGCAGCCTGGATAAGCTCGGCTACACCTTC.

This clone came up a few times. The chain links TRBV7-9 to TRBJ1-6; no firm D call. Germline assignment: CDR1 SEHNR and CDR2 FQNEAQ (reference sequence). The CDR3 loop spans 15 amino acids. Trimming removed 2 bases at V and 4 bases at J, with 9 bases between. CDR3 sequence reads: CASSLYGRYNSPLHF. CDR3 nucleotides: TGTGCCAGCAGCTTATATGGACGGTATAATTCACCCCTCCACTTT.

V and J are TRBV13 and TRBJ2-1, with TRBD1 identical over 8 bases. V was pared by 4 bases and J by 7 bases, with 9 bases of the junction left unmatched. Germline V gene sequence: CDR1 PRHDT, CDR2 FYEKMQ (reference sequence). The CDR3 runs to 15 residues. For the CDR3, the DNA is TGTGCCAGCAGCTGGACAGGGAGACTTTGGAATGAGCAGTTCTTC. This gives the protein CASSWTGRLWNEQFF.

The rearrangement joins TRBV3-1 (or the pseudogene TRBV3-2) to TRBJ2-5; D is possibly TRBD1 (5 bases). Germline values: CDR1 LGHDT, CDR2 YNNKEL (reference sequence). The germline V and J ends were trimmed by 1 base and 6 bases, with 12 bases remaining between them. The CDR3 is 14 residues long. This chain's CDR3 is CASSQGAGMKTQYF. As DNA, the CDR3 is TGTGCCAGCAGCCAAGGGGCAGGGATGAAGACCCAGTACTTC.

The V call is TRBV5-1, the J call TRBJ1-2, with 9 bases aligning to TRBD1. The V gene end was trimmed by 3 bases and the J gene end by 3 bases; junction bases not matched to a gene: 6. Looked up from germline, CDR1 is SGHRS and CDR2 is YFSETQ. The CDR3 loop spans 15 amino acids. The CDR3 loop is CASSSGQGQDYGYTF. CDR3 sequence (DNA): TGCGCCAGCAGCTCGGGACAGGGTCAGGACTATGGCTACACCTTC.

The chain has TRBV7-2 and TRBJ1-1; D is unclear. This CDR3 region has 13 residues. Per germline, CDR1 SGHTA and CDR2 FQGNSA. V gave up 6 bases and J gave up 5 bases, with 13 bases separating them. The CDR3 nucleotides are TGTGCCAGCAGTCCAAGCCCGTGGACTGAAGCTTTCTTT. Its translation: CASSPSPWTEAFF.

The chain employs TRBV5-1 and TRBJ2-5, with TRBD1 matching 7 bases. With V trimmed by 1 base and J by 2 bases, 2 bases remained unmatched. CDR3 length equals 14 residues. The V gene's germline CDR1 is SGHRS and CDR2 YFSETQ. The CDR3 loop is CASSLPGQQETQYF. The CDR3 nucleotides are TGCGCCAGCAGCTTGCCGGGACAGCAAGAGACCCAGTACTTC.

Concerning this clone: The same CDR3 arises from other DNA sequences in this sample as well. The chain employs TRBV19 and TRBJ1-2; D ambiguous. CDR1 is LNHDA, CDR2 SQIVND, per germline (reference sequence). Trimming took off 1 base at V and 4 bases at J, with 7 bases between the two ends. The CDR3 sequence is 13 residues long. CDR3 residues: CASSIGQIYGYTF. The CDR3 DNA follows: TGTGCCAGTAGTATAGGGCAGATCTATGGCTACACCTTC.

The chain links TRBV27 to TRBJ1-4; D uncertain. The V end was cut by 5 bases, the J end by 4 bases, with 8 bases between. Germline values: CDR1 MNHEY, CDR2 SMNVEV (reference sequence). The length of the CDR3 is 13 residues. The CDR3 DNA follows: TGTGCCAGCAGTCTCGGCGTTAATGAAAAACTGTTTTTT. It is translated as CASSLGVNEKLFF.

The chain has TRBV5-5 and TRBJ1-4; TRBD1 is a possible D gene (6 bases). Germline V gene lookup returns CDR1 SGHKS and CDR2 YYEKEE (reference sequence). The CDR3 has 15 residues. Trimming stripped 3 bases from V and 4 bases from J, with 13 bases between. CDR3 loop: CASSSRQDFNEKLFF. The CDR3, as DNA: TGTGCCAGCAGCTCGCGACAGGATTTTAATGAAAAACTGTTTTTT.

This clone has only one observation. The rearrangement links TRBV7-9 to TRBJ2-3; TRBD1 matches 8 bases. V trimming: 5 bases; J trimming: 2 bases; junction bases outside the gene matches: 3. This CDR3 region has 14 residues. Germline values: CDR1 SEHNR, CDR2 FQNEAQ (reference sequence). The DNA of the CDR3 is TGTGCCAGCAGCCTGGACAGGGCCACAGATACGCAGTATTTT. It codes for CASSLDRATDTQYF. The entire variable domain, with the rest obtained from reference TRBV7-9 and TRBJ2-3, is as follows: DTGVSQNPRHKITKRGQNVTFRCDPISEHNRLYWYRQTLGQGPEFLTYFQNEAQLEKSRLLSDRFSAERPKGSFSTLEIQRTEQGDSAMYLCASSLDRATDTQYFGPGTRLTVL.

This clone was observed a single time. The chain links TRBV15 to TRBJ2-1; D is tentatively TRBD1 or TRBD2 (5 bases each). Trimming shortened V by 1 base and J by 7 bases, and 8 bases separated the two germline ends. This CDR3 has 13 residues. Germline V gene sequence: CDR1 LNHNV, CDR2 YYDKDF (reference sequence). The CDR3 is CATSRVWGNEQFF. The CDR3 region has the DNA TGTGCCACCAGCAGAGTCTGGGGGAATGAGCAGTTCTTC.

The gene calls are TRBV6-5 and TRBJ2-3; D is perhaps TRBD2 (5 bases). Germline V CDR1 and CDR2: MNHEY, SVGAGI. The CDR3 runs to 16 residues. The V end lost 2 bases, the J end lost 2 bases, and 14 bases lay between the germline ends. The CDR3 bases are TGTGCCAGCAGTTACGGGAGCGGCACCTACACAGATACGCAGTATTTT. Translating it yields CASSYGSGTYTDTQYF.

This chain joins TRBV21-1 and TRBJ1-2; no check of the table's D call, TRBD1, against the DNA was made. TRBV21-1 is listed as a pseudogene. CDR3 size: 12 residues. In nucleotides, the CDR3 is TGTGCCAGCAGCAAGGACAGGGTTGGCTACACCTTC. Amino acid sequence: CASSKDRVGYTF.

V and J are TRBV9 and TRBJ2-7; TRBD2 might be the D (6 bases). The CDR3 extends over 14 amino acids. CDR1 SGDLS and CDR2 YYNGEE come from the germline V gene. V shed 4 bases and J shed 3 bases, with 14 bases lying between them. In nucleotides, the CDR3 is TGTGCCAGCAGCCCCCTGGGAGGAAACTACGAGCAGTACTTC. Translating gives CASSPLGGNYEQYF.

The chain is built from TRBV20-1 and TRBJ1-1; unclear D gene. The CDR3 runs to 11 residues. The germline gives CDR1 DFQATT, CDR2 SNEGSKA (reference sequence). V was shortened by 8 bases and J by 1 base, with 8 bases between the two germline ends. CDR3 loop: CSTLRNTEAFF. CDR3 nucleotide sequence: TGCAGTACACTTCGGAACACTGAAGCTTTCTTT.

V and J are TRBV30 and TRBJ1-3; D is ambiguous. There are 15 residues in the CDR3. CDR1 is GTSNPN, CDR2 SVGIG, per germline (reference sequence). Trimming stripped 0 bases from V and 2 bases from J, with 11 bases between. CDR3 sequence: CAWSVMGRAGNTIYF. Here the CDR3 DNA reads TGTGCCTGGAGTGTTATGGGCCGGGCTGGAAACACCATATATTTT.

The CDR3 is CARLGRAGNTIYF. In DNA form, the CDR3 reads TGTGCCCGCCTCGGCAGGGCTGGAAACACCATATATTTT. The J gene is TRBJ1-3, the V gene TRBV30; weak D call: TRBD1 (5 bases). Trimming removed 8 bases from V and 2 bases from J, with 13 bases in between. There are 13 residues in the CDR3. The germline CDR1 and CDR2 sequences are GTSNPN and SVGIG (reference sequence).

This chain joins TRBV7-2 and TRBJ1-1; D is unclear. The V end was cut by 3 bases, the J end by 0 bases, with 14 bases between. Germline values: CDR1 SGHTA, CDR2 FQGNSA. The CDR3 length is 16 residues. CDR3 residues: CASSFSHGTMNTEAFF. For the CDR3, the DNA is TGTGCCAGCAGCTTTTCCCACGGCACGATGAACACTGAAGCTTTCTTT.